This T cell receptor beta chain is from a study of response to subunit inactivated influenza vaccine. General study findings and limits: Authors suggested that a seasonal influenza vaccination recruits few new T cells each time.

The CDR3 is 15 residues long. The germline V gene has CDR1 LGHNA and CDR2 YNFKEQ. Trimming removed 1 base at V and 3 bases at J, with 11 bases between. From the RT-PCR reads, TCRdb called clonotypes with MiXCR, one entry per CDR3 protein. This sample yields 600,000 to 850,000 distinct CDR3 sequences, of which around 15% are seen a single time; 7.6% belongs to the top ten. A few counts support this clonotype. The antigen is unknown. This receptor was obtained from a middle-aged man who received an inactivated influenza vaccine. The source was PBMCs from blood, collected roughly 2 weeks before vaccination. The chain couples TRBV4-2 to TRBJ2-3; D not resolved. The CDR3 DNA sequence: TGTGCCAGCAGCCAAGGGTGGCAGATGACAGATACGCAGTATTTT. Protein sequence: CASSQGWQMTDTQYF.